This T cell receptor beta chain was recovered during a study of CD8 T cells in Susac syndrome. Findings of the study overall: It was acknowledged by the study that relatively few individuals were included in its TCR sequencing and HLA analysis.

RNA, at 0.5 to 1 ug, was reverse transcribed with random hexamers. Amplification of TCR beta CDR3 spanned 54 Vbeta and 13 Jbeta via immunoSEQ multiplex PCR. TCRdb ran MiXCR on the immunoSEQ multiplex PCR reads and lists one entry per CDR3 protein. The sample records under 200,000 distinct CDR3 sequences, roughly 94% being singletons. As for this clonotype: As yet, its antigen is unknown.

Germline loops: CDR1 MNHEY, CDR2 SMNVEV (reference sequence). The CDR3 is 17 amino acids. V was pared by 4 bases and J by 0 bases, with 15 bases between. Sequencing of TCR beta, carried out with a high-throughput approach, was applied to CD8+ and CD4+ T cells from the blood. Purification of the CD8+ and CD4+ T cells relied on negative isolation, and TEMRA cells underwent FACS enrichment. This chain links TRBV27 with TRBJ1-4, with D possibly matching TRBD1 (6 bases). The sequenced sample was CD4+ T cells from PBMCs. This sequence originates from a human donor in good health. The CDR3 region is CASSSGQRLATNEKLFF. The CDR3 DNA reads TGTGCCAGCAGTTCGGGACAACGCCTTGCAACTAATGAAAAACTGTTTTTT. The full variable domain, in which reference TRBV27 and TRBJ1-4 provide the parts outside the CDR3, is EAQVTQNPRYLITVTGKKLTVTCSQNMNHEYMSWYRQDPGLGLRQIYYSMNVEVTDKGDVPEGYKVSRKEKRNFPLILESPSPNQTSLYFCASSSGQRLATNEKLFFGSGTQLSVL.